The sequence of this T cell receptor (beta chain) was determined in a study of T cells in Graves' hyperthyroidism and ophthalmopathy. The blood sample was taken at first hyperthyroidism diagnosis, before any ophthalmopathy symptoms. Authors of the study amplified TCR beta CDR3 regions from RNA transcripts. HTBI primers were the set used in a first-round RT-PCR of the TCR CDR3. TCRdb re-analysed the multiplex PCR reads in MiXCR, keeping a single row per CDR3 protein. The data contain 250,000 to 300,000 distinct CDR3 sequences, roughly 15% of them singletons. The CDR3 consists of 16 residues. With 9 bases clipped from V and 1 base from J, the junction kept 11 bases outside the gene matches. The germline CDR1 and CDR2 sequences are MNHEY and SMNVEV (reference sequence).

The receptor was derived from a woman in her forties or fifties with Graves' hyperthyroidism that later progressed to Graves' ophthalmopathy. The material sequenced was blood. The V call is TRBV27, the J call TRBJ2-3; 9 bases fit TRBD1. CDR3 sequence (DNA): TGTGCCAGTAGGTTCGGACAGGGGCGCGGCACAGATACGCAGTATTTT. Translated, it gives CASRFGQGRGTDTQYF.